This TCR beta chain is from a study of glioma-infiltrating T cells. Germline V gene data show CDR1 as LGHDT and CDR2 as YNNKEL (reference sequence). With V trimmed by 1 base and J by 2 bases, 4 bases remained unmatched. The CDR3 contains 17 residues. Amplification of TCR alpha and beta CDR3 regions from RNA used iRepertoire nested multiplex PCR. For one-step reverse transcription and amplification, 100-400 ng of tissue mRNA or PBMC total RNA was used. A single record per CDR3 protein comes from TCRdb applying MiXCR to the multiplex PCR reads. The table includes tens of thousands of distinct CDR3 sequences, approximately 42% detected once. Whole-study results and caveats: Gliomas, especially low-grade, showed above-expected tissue-blood divergence; non-neoplastic patients showed below. CDR3 overlap between tissue and blood was very small.

Turning to this clonotype: As yet, its antigen is unknown.

The sequenced material came from glioma tissue, nonneoplastic brain tissue, or PBMCs (not recorded which). This TCR was recovered from a human donor with low-grade glioma or glioblastoma, undergoing nonglioma brain surgery, or in good health (not recorded which). The gene calls are TRBV3-1 and TRBJ2-2; TRBD2 matches 10 bases. CDR3 bases: TGTGCCAGCAGCCAAGTTAGCGGGAGGACCAACACCGGGGAGCTGTTTTTT. It yields the protein CASSQVSGRTNTGELFF.